A single sample is the source of the 20 T cell receptor beta chains below, sequenced in a study of T cell changes during pregnancy in multiple sclerosis. The data were produced by immunoSEQ multiplex PCR, yet TCRdb's version contains in-frame clones alone and is incomplete. The sample carries about 44,000 clones, approximately 96% recorded once. The sample here was peripheral blood, taken in the second trimester of pregnancy. The receptors were gathered from a female donor with multiple sclerosis, enrolled in a pregnancy study.

The V call is TRBV15, the J call TRBJ1-4; tentatively, D is TRBD1 (6 bases). This CDR3 is 14 amino acids long. Per the germline V gene, CDR1 is LNHNV and CDR2 is YYDKDF (reference sequence). The germline V and J ends were trimmed by 3 bases and 6 bases, with 11 bases remaining between them. The DNA for the CDR3 is TGTGCCACCAGCAGTAATCAGGGGTATGAAAAACTGTTTTTT. Amino acid sequence: CATSSNQGYEKLFF.

The J gene is TRBJ2-3, the V gene TRBV6-4, with 7 bases that match TRBD2. Germline V lookup: CDR1 MRHNA, CDR2 SNTAGT. J lost 3 bases, V lost 10 bases, and 7 bases had no gene match. The CDR3 extends over 13 amino acids. CDR3 protein: CATSGGPTDTQYF. The CDR3 nucleotides are TGTGCCACCTCGGGAGGTCCGACAGATACGCAGTATTTT.

The gene calls are TRBV19 and TRBJ1-5; 9 bases agree with TRBD1. Looked up from germline, CDR1 is LNHDA and CDR2 is SQIVND (reference sequence). V lost 5 bases and J lost 3; bases outside the gene matches: 8. The CDR3 extends over 16 amino acids. For the CDR3, the DNA is TGTGCCAGTAGTCCATTGGGACAGGGAATCAATCAGCCCCAGCATTTT. This gives the protein CASSPLGQGINQPQHF.

This rearrangement joins TRBV7-9 to TRBJ2-1; 10 bases are a match to TRBD2. The germline CDR1 and CDR2 sequences are SEHNR and FQNEAQ (reference sequence). Unmatched junction bases numbered 14, after V lost 6 bases and J lost 0 bases. The CDR3 length is 19 residues. This CDR3 reads CASSTTESRLAGSYNEQFF. For the CDR3, the DNA is TGTGCCAGCAGTACCACGGAGAGTAGACTAGCGGGCTCCTACAATGAGCAGTTCTTC.

The gene calls are TRBV9 and TRBJ2-3; D may be TRBD2 (6 bases). This CDR3 comprises 16 residues. The ends were cut back, 1 base at V and 0 bases at J, with 12 bases in the middle. Germline V lookup: CDR1 SGDLS, CDR2 YYNGEE. The CDR3 bases are TGTGCCAGCAGCGTAACGGCGGGGAGTAGCACAGATACGCAGTATTTT. Residues: CASSVTAGSSTDTQYF.

The chain is built from TRBV19 and TRBJ1-3; D remains ambiguous. The CDR3 has 15 residues. Germline V lookup: CDR1 LNHDA, CDR2 SQIVND (reference sequence). Trimming removed 5 bases at V and 0 bases at J, with 11 bases between. The CDR3 spells CASSYPNFSGNTIYF. Written as DNA, the CDR3 is TGTGCCAGTAGTTACCCCAACTTCTCTGGAAACACCATATATTTT.

The J gene is TRBJ2-1, the V gene TRBV30; 9 nucleotides agree with TRBD2. The CDR3 sequence is 14 residues long. From germline, CDR1 is GTSNPN and CDR2 SVGIG (reference sequence). V shed 5 bases, J shed 5 bases, and the junction held 7 bases outside the gene matches. This CDR3 reads CAWVSGRGDNEQFF. In DNA, the CDR3 is TGTGCCTGGGTTAGCGGGAGAGGCGACAATGAGCAGTTCTTC.

The chain carries TRBV7-6 and TRBJ2-2; TRBD2 matches at 14 bases. Germline V gene data show CDR1 as SGHVS and CDR2 as FNYEAQ. CDR3 length: 16 amino acids. V was clipped by 3 bases and J by 7 bases; unmatched bases: 4. The CDR3 region is CASSLGLAGVNGELFF. CDR3 bases: TGTGCCAGCAGCTTGGGACTAGCGGGGGTGAACGGGGAGCTGTTTTTT. Full variable domain (rest looked up from reference TRBV7-6 and TRBJ2-2): GAGVSQSPRYKVTKRGQDVALRCDPISGHVSLYWYRQALGQGPEFLTYFNYEAQQDKSGLPNDRFSAERPEGSISTLTIQRTEQRDSAMYRCASSLGLAGVNGELFFGEGSRLTVL.

V usage is TRBV5-1 and J usage is TRBJ2-5; perhaps TRBD1 as D (6 bases). Germline V gene data show CDR1 as SGHRS and CDR2 as YFSETQ. The CDR3 length is 14 residues. The V end lost 2 bases, the J end lost 5 bases, and 13 bases lay between the germline ends. CDR3 loop: CASSFKGHSETQYF. The DNA of the CDR3 is TGCGCCAGCAGCTTTAAGGGACATTCGGAGACCCAGTACTTC.

The gene calls are TRBV6-5 and TRBJ2-7; D is possibly TRBD2 (5 bases). CDR1 MNHEY and CDR2 SVGAGI come from the germline V gene. Trimming took 5 bases from V and 5 from J, leaving 16 bases between them. The CDR3 runs 14 residues. CDR3 loop: CASSLGLEAHEQYF. The CDR3 coding sequence is TGTGCCAGCAGTCTCGGACTTGAGGCCCACGAGCAGTACTTC.

The V gene is TRBV5-1, the J gene TRBJ2-5; 16 nucleotides line up with TRBD2. The CDR3 is 17 residues long. Germline loops: CDR1 SGHRS, CDR2 YFSETQ. V trimming: 5 bases; J trimming: 5 bases; junction bases outside the gene matches: 9. DNA for the CDR3: TGCGCCAGCAGGAAGGGACTAGCGGGAGGGCCTCGGGAGACCCAGTACTTC. This codes for CASRKGLAGGPRETQYF.

The chain joins TRBV7-6 to TRBJ2-7; 9 bases line up with TRBD2. The germline CDR1 and CDR2 sequences are SGHVS and FNYEAQ. The CDR3 has 14 residues. V shed 4 bases and J 3 bases; nucleotides not matched to a gene: 4. This CDR3 reads CASSSVTSGYEQYF. CDR3 DNA sequence: TGTGCCAGCAGCTCTGTGACTAGCGGCTACGAGCAGTACTTC.

This clone showed up just once. The J gene is TRBJ2-7, the V gene TRBV21-1; the D call TRBD2 from the table was never checked on the DNA. TRBV21-1 is a pseudogene. This CDR3 has 16 residues. The CDR3 loop is CASRLGGGYPFYEQYF. DNA for the CDR3: TGTGCCAGTCGCCTGGGGGGGGGCTACCCGTTCTACGAGCAGTACTTC.

The chain employs TRBV7-9 and TRBJ2-7; 15 bases fit TRBD2. Germline lookup yields CDR1 SEHNR and CDR2 FQNEAQ (reference sequence). Losses at the gene ends were 5 bases for V and 4 bases for J; bases not matched to a gene: 15. CDR3 length: 19 amino acids. In nucleotides, the CDR3 is TGTGCCAGCAGCCTGGGACTAGCGGGAGGAGGGGCTGCTTTATACGAGCAGTACTTC. Its translation: CASSLGLAGGGAALYEQYF. The complete variable domain, with remaining parts taken from reference TRBV7-9 and TRBJ2-7, reads DTGVSQNPRHKITKRGQNVTFRCDPISEHNRLYWYRQTLGQGPEFLTYFQNEAQLEKSRLLSDRFSAERPKGSFSTLEIQRTEQGDSAMYLCASSLGLAGGGAALYEQYFGPGTRLTVT.

V gene TRBV29-1 combines with J gene TRBJ2-5; no clear D. The V gene lost 7 bases and the J gene lost 0 bases, with 6 bases spanning the gap. The CDR3 length is 11 residues. Germline V lookup: CDR1 SQVTM, CDR2 ANQGSEA. Here the CDR3 DNA reads TGCAGCGCTATGTACCAAGAGACCCAGTACTTC. It yields the protein CSAMYQETQYF.

This clone appeared a single time. The chain employs TRBV13 and TRBJ1-2; TRBD1 might be the D (6 bases). Germline V gene data show CDR1 as PRHDT and CDR2 as FYEKMQ (reference sequence). Trimming stripped 5 bases from V and 1 base from J, with 17 bases between. There are 16 residues in the CDR3. Here the CDR3 reads CASSLREGTRNYGYTF. The CDR3 DNA reads TGTGCCAGCAGCCTAAGGGAGGGGACACGTAACTATGGCTACACCTTC.

The chain carries TRBV2 and TRBJ1-1, with D unresolved. This CDR3 spans 17 amino acids. Trimming took 7 bases from V and 3 from J, leaving 24 bases between them. The V gene's germline CDR1 is SNHLY and CDR2 FYNNEI. CDR3 sequence: CASTYHIALTKDTEAFF. The DNA of the CDR3 is TGTGCCAGCACCTACCACATAGCCTTAACCAAGGACACTGAAGCTTTCTTT.

The chain has TRBV27 and TRBJ2-1; a weak D match, TRBD1 (6 bases). Germline loops: CDR1 MNHEY, CDR2 SMNVEV (reference sequence). There are 16 residues in the CDR3. Trimming took 4 bases from V and 0 from J, leaving 13 bases between them. CDR3 nucleotides: TGTGCCAGCAGTTCCCGAGACAGGAGCTCCTACAATGAGCAGTTCTTC. This sequence encodes CASSSRDRSSYNEQFF.

V gene TRBV11-2 combines with J gene TRBJ2-7; D is perhaps TRBD2 (5 bases). V was shortened by 5 bases and J by 1 base, with 15 bases between the two germline ends. CDR1 is SGHAT and CDR2 is FQNNGV in the germline V gene. The CDR3 contains 15 residues. In DNA, the CDR3 is TGTGCCAGCAGCGTCCACCTCGAGGGATCCTACGAGCAGTACTTC. It codes for CASSVHLEGSYEQYF.

The V and J genes are TRBV5-1 and TRBJ1-1; no clear D gene. V dropped 2 bases and J dropped 7 bases, with 21 bases sitting between them. This CDR3 is built from 16 residues. Germline-derived CDR1 and CDR2 are SGHRS and YFSETQ. The CDR3 spells CASSLWRSRKNGEAFF. The CDR3 region has the DNA TGCGCCAGCAGCTTATGGCGGTCGAGAAAGAATGGTGAAGCTTTCTTT.